The 8 T cell receptor beta chains below were found in one sample sequenced in a study of T cell responses to AZD1222 COVID-19 vaccine. Sequencing used immunoSEQ multiplex PCR; TCRdb keeps in-frame clones, though not all of them. The data show some 150,000 clones, with 92% seen just once and approximately 3.4% held by the top ten. Source: peripheral blood, taken 28 days after the second AZD1222 dose. These receptors came from an adult who received the AZD1222 COVID-19 vaccine.

This chain joins TRBV7-9 and TRBJ2-7; 16 bases agree with TRBD2. This CDR3 is built from 20 residues. Germline V CDR1 and CDR2: SEHNR, FQNEAQ (reference sequence). J was trimmed by 2 bases and V by 7 bases; bases with no gene match: 17. This CDR3 reads CASTKTHGTSGRAVTYEQYF. The CDR3 DNA reads as TGTGCCAGCACCAAAACACATGGGACTAGCGGGAGGGCGGTCACCTACGAGCAGTACTTC.

The chain has TRBV7-2 and TRBJ2-2, with TRBD1 matching 9 bases. The junction had 6 bases not matched to a gene; V was cut back by 5 bases and J by 2 bases. The CDR3 sequence is 16 residues long. Germline V gene lookup returns CDR1 SGHTA and CDR2 FQGNSA. CDR3 in amino acids: CASSGRTGANTGELFF. The CDR3 DNA follows: TGTGCCAGCAGCGGACGGACAGGGGCCAACACCGGGGAGCTGTTTTTT.

The count of this clone is one. The V gene is TRBV2, the J gene TRBJ2-3; tentative D call: TRBD1 (6 bases). V was cut by 6 bases and J by 1 base, with 11 bases left in between. This CDR3 is built from 14 residues. The germline CDR1 and CDR2 sequences are SNHLY and FYNNEI. The CDR3 nucleotides are TGTGCCAGCAGAGTACAGGGTGGCACAGATACGCAGTATTTT. This sequence encodes CASRVQGGTDTQYF.

This clone is a singleton in its sample. The gene calls are TRBV11-2 and TRBJ2-1, with TRBD2 matching 16 bases. There are 17 residues in the CDR3. The germline gives CDR1 SGHAT, CDR2 FQNNGV. V was clipped by 0 bases and J by 15 bases; unmatched bases: 11. As DNA, the CDR3 is TGTGCCAGCAGCTTAGAGTCCGGGACTAGCGGGAGGGCCCGGCCGTTCTTC. Its protein is CASSLESGTSGRARPFF.

The chain recombines TRBV5-6 with TRBJ2-7; no definite D call. Germline CDR1 and CDR2: SGHDT and YYEEEE. This CDR3 region has 11 residues. Trimming pared 0 bases from V and 6 bases from J, leaving 4 bases between. This CDR3 is CASSLGGEQYF. CDR3 nucleotides: TGTGCCAGCAGCTTGGGTGGCGAGCAGTACTTC.

The rearrangement joins TRBV24-1 to TRBJ2-5; 10 nucleotides line up with TRBD1. Germline V gene data show CDR1 as KGHDR and CDR2 as SFDVKD. J was trimmed by 3 bases and V by 12 bases; bases with no gene match: 3. This CDR3 is 12 amino acids long. The CDR3 spells CAAGTGEETQYF. Here the CDR3 DNA reads TGTGCCGCAGGGACAGGGGAAGAGACCCAGTACTTC.

The CDR3 here is CASSLGQYNEQFF. CDR3 bases: TGTGCCAGCAGCTTAGGACAGTACAATGAGCAGTTCTTC. The chain carries TRBV7-2 and TRBJ2-1; D possibly corresponds to TRBD1 (5 bases). Germline V lookup: CDR1 SGHTA, CDR2 FQGNSA. With 1 base removed from V and 4 bases from J, the gap between germline ends came to 5 bases. This CDR3 comprises 13 residues.

This clone was found once. J is TRBJ2-7 and V is TRBV6-2 or TRBV6-3; weak D call: TRBD1 (6 bases). The CDR3 contains 14 residues. Trimming shortened V by 2 bases and J by 7 bases, and 15 bases separated the two germline ends. Germline V lookup: CDR1 MNHEY, CDR2 SVGEGT. The CDR3 coding sequence is TGTGCCAGCAGTTACCAACAGGGCCCGGGAGAGCAGTACTTC. It is translated as CASSYQQGPGEQYF.